These 32 T cell receptor beta chains originate from one sample sequenced in a study of blood T cells in healthy people across ages. A second 7 to 11 cycle PCR used barcoded and J-beta primers. TCRdb reanalysed the 5' RACE reads using MiXCR and keeps one entry per CDR3 protein. The sample holds 700,000 to 850,000 distinct CDR3 sequences, about 55% seen once. Material for sequencing was blood. These receptors were obtained from a man older than 75 in good health.

This rearrangement joins TRBV9 to TRBJ2-5; D possibly corresponds to TRBD1 (5 bases). V lost 2 bases and J 0 bases, leaving 14 bases between the germline ends. This CDR3 spans 16 amino acids. CDR1 is SGDLS and CDR2 is YYNGEE in the germline V gene. The CDR3 here is CASSVWGQTNQETQYF. The DNA for the CDR3 is TGTGCCAGCAGCGTTTGGGGCCAAACTAACCAAGAGACCCAGTACTTC.

V and J are TRBV18 and TRBJ2-5; 9 positions agree with TRBD2. There are 15 residues in the CDR3. J gave up 4 bases and V 6 bases, and 9 bases lay outside the gene matches. Germline V gene lookup returns CDR1 KGHSH and CDR2 LQKENI. The CDR3 DNA follows: TGTGCCAGCTCCCCTACCCGGACTAGCGTAGAGACCCAGTACTTC. It yields the protein CASSPTRTSVETQYF.

To note about this clonotype: At one of its ends the junction is not consistent with the germline gene, which may arise from a read error. This chain connects TRBV19 to TRBJ2-1; D remains ambiguous. Germline V gene data show CDR1 as LNHDA and CDR2 as SQIVND (reference sequence). The CDR3 covers 14 residues. The CDR3 spells CASSIGLSFNEQFF. CDR3 nucleotide sequence: TGTGCCAGTAGTATAGGACTTTCCTTCAATGAGCAGTTCTTC.

The genes are TRBV3-1 and TRBJ2-1; D remains ambiguous. The V end was cut by 4 bases, the J end by 8 bases, with 12 bases between. This CDR3 spans 13 amino acids. Germline V lookup: CDR1 LGHDT, CDR2 YNNKEL (reference sequence). The chain's CDR3 is CASSPRAAHEQFF. CDR3 sequence (DNA): TGTGCCAGCAGCCCCCGTGCCGCTCATGAGCAGTTCTTC.

CDR3 protein: CASIRTSGSSYEQYF. CDR3 DNA: TGTGCCAGCATCAGGACTAGCGGGAGCTCCTACGAGCAGTACTTC. V gene TRBV5-6 combines with J gene TRBJ2-7; 13 bases match TRBD2. The ends lost 6 bases at V and 0 bases at J; junction bases unmatched: 3. CDR1 is SGHDT, CDR2 YYEEEE, per germline. This CDR3 spans 15 amino acids.

This chain links TRBV5-1 with TRBJ2-1, with D unclear. With 0 bases removed from V and 5 bases from J, the gap between germline ends came to 3 bases. Germline-derived CDR1 and CDR2 are SGHRS and YFSETQ. The CDR3 spans 12 residues. The CDR3 protein is CASSLDNNEQFF. CDR3 DNA: TGCGCCAGCAGCTTGGACAACAATGAGCAGTTCTTC.

The chain employs TRBV29-1 and TRBJ2-7, with D possibly TRBD1 on 5 matching bases. Germline CDR1 reads SQVTM; CDR2 reads ANQGSEA. The CDR3 covers 15 residues. V lost 2 bases to trimming and J lost 0 bases, with 14 bases between them. The CDR3 sequence is CSVELGQPFSYEQYF. CDR3 DNA: TGCAGCGTTGAATTAGGACAACCCTTCTCCTACGAGCAGTACTTC.

This CDR3 reads CSAREGWKQYF. CDR3 DNA sequence: TGCAGTGCTAGAGAGGGTTGGAAGCAGTACTTC. The rearrangement links TRBV20-1 to TRBJ2-7; D is uncertain. Germline V gene data show CDR1 as DFQATT and CDR2 as SNEGSKA (reference sequence). V shed 0 bases and J shed 8 bases, with 8 bases lying between them. CDR3 length: 11 residues.

Comment on this clonotype: At one boundary the junction diverges from the germline segment, which might be a read error. The chain combines TRBV29-1 with TRBJ1-4, with D perhaps matching TRBD1 (6 bases). The CDR3 runs 14 residues. Germline V lookup: CDR1 SQVTM, CDR2 ANQGSEA. CDR3: CSVGSGGRNEKLFF. The CDR3 region has the DNA TGTAGCGTTGGATCGGGGGGCCGTAATGAAAAACTGTTTTTT.

V usage is TRBV20-1 and J usage is TRBJ2-6; a weak D match, TRBD2 (6 bases). V gave up 1 base and J gave up 5 bases, with 21 bases separating them. CDR1 is DFQATT, CDR2 SNEGSKA, per germline (reference sequence). The CDR3 has 18 amino acids. In DNA form, the CDR3 reads TGCAGTGCTAGAGGTGATAGAGGTTGGAGGGGTAGGGCCAACGTCCTGACTTTC. The encoded protein is CSARGDRGWRGRANVLTF.

The chain carries TRBV6-5 and TRBJ2-7, with D tentatively TRBD1 (6 bases). Germline V gene sequence: CDR1 MNHEY, CDR2 SVGAGI. The V end was cut by 6 bases, the J end by 1 base, with 13 bases between. CDR3 length equals 14 residues. CDR3 nucleotide sequence: TGTGCCAGCAGCCGACAGGTTTGGTCCTACGAGCAGTACTTC. This sequence encodes CASSRQVWSYEQYF.

This clonotype has more than one count but fewer than ten. The chain recombines TRBV5-1 with TRBJ2-7, with TRBD2 matching 7 bases. V shed 1 base, J shed 6 bases, and the junction held 10 bases outside the gene matches. CDR3 length: 15 residues. CDR1 is SGHRS and CDR2 is YFSETQ in the germline V gene. The CDR3 DNA reads TGCGCCAGCAGCTTGTTTGCCGCGGGAGTAGTCGAGCAGTACTTC. It encodes CASSLFAAGVVEQYF.

As regards this clonotype: This may be a read error, as it is one base from a much larger clone. The chain employs TRBV7-9 and TRBJ2-5; a weak D match, TRBD2 (6 bases). The germline V gene has CDR1 SEHNR and CDR2 FQNEAQ (reference sequence). The CDR3 covers 14 residues. CDR3 coding DNA: TGTGCCCGCAGCCCGGGACTTCACCAAGAGACCCAGTACTTC. It is translated as CARSPGLHQETQYF.

In its sample, this clonotype was seen a few times. The CDR3 reads CSVEIRLEQYF. CDR3 coding DNA: TGCAGCGTTGAGATCCGTCTCGAGCAGTACTTC. The chain combines TRBV29-1 with TRBJ2-7, with D uncertain. V was trimmed by 3 bases and J by 6 bases, leaving 9 bases between them. The V gene's germline CDR1 is SQVTM and CDR2 ANQGSEA. The CDR3 contains 11 residues.

The V and J genes are TRBV6-2 or TRBV6-3 and TRBJ2-1; maybe TRBD2 (5 bases). This CDR3 spans 19 amino acids. V was pared by 0 bases and J by 0 bases, with 18 bases between. Germline CDR1 MNHEY, CDR2 SVGEGT. The CDR3 DNA reads as TGTGCCAGCAGTTACTCGATAGTTGGACGAGGGAGCTCCTACAATGAGCAGTTCTTC. Protein product: CASSYSIVGRGSSYNEQFF.

In DNA, the CDR3 is TGCAGCGCCCAATACAGGGGAGCGCGAGGCTACACCTTC. This translates into CSAQYRGARGYTF. This chain uses TRBV29-1 with TRBJ1-2, with 7 positions matching TRBD1. Trimming at V came to 7 bases and at J to 8 bases, leaving 13 bases not matched to a gene. The CDR3 length is 13 residues. Germline V lookup: CDR1 SQVTM, CDR2 ANQGSEA.

In DNA, the CDR3 is TGTGCCAGCAGCTTAAAATCACTAGCGGGAGCAAGGAATGAGCAGTTCTTC. This gives the protein CASSLKSLAGARNEQFF. The rearrangement joins TRBV7-9 to TRBJ2-1, with 11 positions matching TRBD2. Germline V gene data show CDR1 as SEHNR and CDR2 as FQNEAQ (reference sequence). The V gene end was trimmed by 2 bases and the J gene end by 7 bases; junction bases not matched to a gene: 10. The CDR3 consists of 17 residues.

The V gene is TRBV5-1, the J gene TRBJ2-1; no clear D gene. Per germline, CDR1 SGHRS and CDR2 YFSETQ. Trimming stripped 0 bases from V and 9 bases from J, with 10 bases between. The CDR3 extends over 13 amino acids. The CDR3 region is CASSLVGGFEQFF. The CDR3 DNA sequence: TGCGCCAGCAGCTTGGTCGGCGGATTTGAGCAGTTCTTC.

This clonotype came up a few times. CDR3 DNA sequence: TGCAGCGTTGCTTTTAATGAAAAACTGTTTTTT. It encodes CSVAFNEKLFF. V and J are TRBV29-1 and TRBJ1-4; D gene uncertain. The CDR3 has 11 residues. CDR1 and CDR2 from the germline V gene are SQVTM and ANQGSEA. Trimming removed 4 bases at V and 4 bases at J, with 4 bases between.

At least ten counts were recorded for this clonotype. The chain carries TRBV16 and TRBJ2-5, with D unclear. The CDR3 covers 17 residues. In germline, CDR1 is KGHSY, CDR2 FQNENV. The V end lost 0 bases, the J end lost 1 base, and 15 bases lay between the germline ends. The CDR3 loop reads CASSQSILVSFQETQYF. The CDR3 bases are TGTGCCAGCAGCCAATCGATATTGGTCAGTTTCCAAGAGACCCAGTACTTC.

J is TRBJ2-7 and V is TRBV20-1, with D possibly matching TRBD2 (6 bases). The assigned J gene may be wrong: the sequence end matches TRBJ2-5 better. Germline V gene sequence: CDR1 DFQATT, CDR2 SNEGSKA (reference sequence). This CDR3 is built from 16 residues. Here the CDR3 reads CSAGQGPSARGETQYF. The CDR3 DNA is TGCAGTGCCGGCCAAGGACCTAGCGCTCGGGGGGAGACCCAGTACTTC.

CDR3 region: CASSLFAGTYYNEQFF. In nucleotides, the CDR3 is TGTGCCAGCAGTTTATTCGCCGGGACATACTACAATGAGCAGTTCTTC. The V and J genes are TRBV27 and TRBJ2-1; D is perhaps TRBD1 (6 bases). This CDR3 region has 16 residues. V lost 1 base to trimming and J lost 3 bases, with 13 bases between them. From germline, CDR1 is MNHEY and CDR2 SMNVEV (reference sequence).

The V call is TRBV27, the J call TRBJ1-2; a possible D gene is TRBD1 (5 bases). Between the trimmed V and J ends, which lost 5 bases and 4 bases, there was a span of 11 bases. Germline lookup yields CDR1 MNHEY and CDR2 SMNVEV (reference sequence). CDR3 size: 13 residues. This CDR3 reads CASSQGHFYGYTF. The CDR3 DNA reads as TGTGCCAGCAGTCAGGGTCACTTCTATGGCTACACCTTC.

This clonotype was picked up one time. The germline gene is not matched at one end of the junction; a read error may be the cause. V gene TRBV10-3 combines with J gene TRBJ2-7, with D perhaps given as TRBD1 or TRBD2 (5 bases each). CDR1 and CDR2 from the germline V gene are ENHRY and SYGVKD. The CDR3 runs 14 residues. The CDR3 DNA reads TGTGCCATCAGGGGGACGGTTAGCTCCTACGAGCGGTACTTC. It codes for CAIRGTVSSYERYF.

This clonotype has just a few counts. The genes are TRBV2 and TRBJ2-7, with 7 positions matching TRBD2. The V gene end was trimmed by 7 bases and the J gene end by 3 bases; junction bases not matched to a gene: 12. The CDR3 loop spans 15 amino acids. CDR1 SNHLY and CDR2 FYNNEI come from the germline V gene. This CDR3 reads CASKLTGGPLYEQYF. The CDR3 DNA reads as TGTGCCAGCAAGCTAACGGGAGGCCCACTCTACGAGCAGTACTTC.

The sample holds a few counts of this clonotype. The chain carries TRBV11-2 and TRBJ2-1; TRBD1 is a possible D gene (6 bases). Germline V lookup: CDR1 SGHAT, CDR2 FQNNGV. The CDR3 is 17 amino acids. V was cut by 6 bases and J by 0 bases, with 18 bases left in between. As DNA, the CDR3 is TGTGCCAGCAGATTACCGGGGACAAAAAGCTCCTACAATGAGCAGTTCTTC. This gives the protein CASRLPGTKSSYNEQFF.

This clonotype has a handful of counts. The chain recombines TRBV27 with TRBJ2-7, with 11 nucleotides matching TRBD2. The DNA matches TRBJ2-5 better at its end, which makes the J call doubtful. Germline values: CDR1 MNHEY, CDR2 SMNVEV (reference sequence). This CDR3 spans 15 amino acids. The CDR3 sequence is CASSITSGGSETQYF. The DNA for the CDR3 is TGTGCCAGCAGTATCACTAGCGGGGGAAGCGAGACCCAGTACTTC.

V and J are TRBV7-2 and TRBJ2-1; 7 positions agree with TRBD2. The J call could be wrong; TRBJ2-7 is a better fit for the DNA end. The CDR3 runs 16 residues. Germline lookup yields CDR1 SGHTA and CDR2 FQGNSA. CDR3 sequence: CASSSPSGDPYNEQYF. The DNA for the CDR3 is TGTGCCAGCAGCTCGCCCAGCGGGGACCCCTACAATGAGCAGTACTTC.

J is TRBJ2-1 and V is TRBV3-1; 12 positions match TRBD2. CDR3 size: 15 residues. J gave up 10 bases and V 1 base, and 5 bases lay outside the gene matches. Germline V gives CDR1 LGHDT, CDR2 YNNKEL (reference sequence). The DNA of the CDR3 is TGTGCCAGCAGCCAAGGCCTAGCGGGAGGGGAAGAGCAGTTCTTC. This encodes CASSQGLAGGEEQFF.

The chain employs TRBV29-1 and TRBJ2-7, with a possible D match to TRBD2 (5 bases). With 5 bases removed from V and 2 bases from J, the gap between germline ends came to 10 bases. Germline CDR1 is SQVTM and CDR2 is ANQGSEA. This CDR3 is built from 12 residues. Here the CDR3 reads CSVRGPPYEQYF. The CDR3 bases are TGCAGCGTTCGGGGTCCCCCCTACGAGCAGTACTTC.

The chain recombines TRBV5-5 with TRBJ2-7; TRBD1 aligns across 7 bases. Germline loops: CDR1 SGHKS, CDR2 YYEKEE (reference sequence). The CDR3 has 17 amino acids. V lost 7 bases, J lost 4 bases, and 20 bases stayed unmatched. CDR3 nucleotides: TGTGCCAGCCAACAGGGGTACGGGGAACGAAACCAGTACGAGCAGTACTTC. This translates into CASQQGYGERNQYEQYF.

This clonotype has just a few counts. One junction end disagrees with the germline gene, perhaps due to a read error. J is TRBJ2-7 and V is TRBV5-6; no reliable D call. Looked up from germline, CDR1 is SGHDT and CDR2 is YYEEEE. This CDR3 comprises 15 residues. The CDR3 DNA is TGTGCCGGCAGCTTGCAGGCATCTAGCTCCTACGAGCAGTACTTC. This encodes CAGSLQASSSYEQYF.